These T cell receptor beta chains were read from a single sample in a study of spatial heterogeneity in lung cancer. TCRdb re-analysed the 5' RACE reads in MiXCR, keeping a single row per CDR3 protein. The sample lists about 94,000 distinct CDR3 sequences, 15% to 20% occurring once. The sequences come from PBMCs, collected at follow-up. All receptors derive from a male donor with early-stage non-small cell lung cancer. Both conserved end residues are part of each CDR3. Fields, in order: V gene, D gene, clone size, J gene, CDR3 DNA, CDR3 protein. A D gene is named only where the DNA matches it firmly. Size is stated for part of the rows, as once, few or many counts, or as a class when the clone is expanded.

V gene: TRBV7-6; D gene: -; clone size: many; J gene: TRBJ2-5; CDR3 DNA: TGTGCCAGCAGCTTAGGGTCAGCTCAAGAGACCCAGTACTTC; CDR3 protein: CASSLGSAQETQYF
V gene: TRBV6-5; D gene: -; clone size: -; J gene: TRBJ2-5; CDR3 DNA: TGTGCCAGCAGTAAACAAGAGACCCAGTACTTC; CDR3 protein: CASSKQETQYF
V gene: TRBV20-1; D gene: TRBD1; clone size: many; J gene: TRBJ1-3; CDR3 DNA: TGCAGTGCTGGCCGGGACAGCAGCTCTGGAAACACCATATATTTT; CDR3 protein: CSAGRDSSSGNTIYF
V gene: TRBV18; D gene: TRBD1; clone size: -; J gene: TRBJ2-7; CDR3 DNA: TGTGCCAGCTCACCAAACGGACAGGGGGCGCGTGAGCAGTACTTC; CDR3 protein: CASSPNGQGAREQYF
V gene: TRBV4-1; D gene: TRBD2; clone size: few; J gene: TRBJ2-1; CDR3 DNA: TGCGCCAGCAGCCAAGAATCAAGCGGGAGATCTCAGTTCTTC; CDR3 protein: CASSQESSGRSQFF
V gene: TRBV11-2; D gene: -; clone size: -; J gene: TRBJ1-4; CDR3 DNA: TGTGCCAGCAGCTTAGGCGGCAGGCCGAATGAAAAACTGTTTTTT; CDR3 protein: CASSLGGRPNEKLFF
V gene: TRBV20-1; D gene: -; clone size: few; J gene: TRBJ2-4; CDR3 DNA: TGCAGTGCTAGTGGGGTGCCCAAAAACATTCAGTACTTC; CDR3 protein: CSASGVPKNIQYF
V gene: TRBV5-4; D gene: -; clone size: few; J gene: TRBJ2-5; CDR3 DNA: TGTGCCAGCAGCAAAAGGACTAAACAAGAGACCCAGTACTTC; CDR3 protein: CASSKRTKQETQYF
V gene: TRBV10-2; D gene: -; clone size: -; J gene: TRBJ1-5; CDR3 DNA: TGCGCCAGCAGTGAGGCGGAGGATCGGCCCCAGCATTTT; CDR3 protein: CASSEAEDRPQHF
V gene: TRBV6-6; D gene: -; clone size: -; J gene: TRBJ1-3; CDR3 DNA: TGTGCCAGCAGACTCTCTGGAAACACCATATATTTT; CDR3 protein: CASRLSGNTIYF
V gene: TRBV20-1; D gene: TRBD2; clone size: few; J gene: TRBJ2-4; CDR3 DNA: TGCAGTGCTAGCCCTATTGGACTAGCGGGCGATGGAAACATTCAGTACTTC; CDR3 protein: CSASPIGLAGDGNIQYF